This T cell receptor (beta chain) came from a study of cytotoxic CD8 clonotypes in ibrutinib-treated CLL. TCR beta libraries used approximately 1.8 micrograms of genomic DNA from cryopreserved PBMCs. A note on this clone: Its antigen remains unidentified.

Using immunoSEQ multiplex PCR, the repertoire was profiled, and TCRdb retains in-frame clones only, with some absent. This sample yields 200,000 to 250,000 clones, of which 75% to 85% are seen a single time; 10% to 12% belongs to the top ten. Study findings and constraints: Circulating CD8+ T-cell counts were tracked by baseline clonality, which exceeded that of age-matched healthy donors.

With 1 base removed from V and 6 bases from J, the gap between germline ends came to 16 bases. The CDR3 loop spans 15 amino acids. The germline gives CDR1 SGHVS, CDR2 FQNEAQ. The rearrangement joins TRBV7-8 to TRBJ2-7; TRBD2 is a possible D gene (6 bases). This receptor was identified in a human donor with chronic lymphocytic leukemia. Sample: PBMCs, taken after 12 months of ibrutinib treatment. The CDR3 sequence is CASSLVEGPGVEQYF. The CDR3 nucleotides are TGTGCCAGCAGCTTAGTCGAGGGTCCGGGGGTCGAGCAGTACTTC.